This T cell receptor (beta chain) was observed in a study of T cells in Graves' hyperthyroidism and ophthalmopathy. Notes on the study in general: In blood, most of the thyroid clonotypes expanded above 0.001 were also present.

What was amplified from RNA transcripts were TCR beta CDR3 regions. First-round RT-PCR targeting the TCR CDR3 was performed with the HTBI primer set. TCRdb passed the multiplex PCR reads through MiXCR, listing each CDR3 protein once. This table has about 840,000 distinct CDR3 sequences, approximately 40% appearing once. This clonotype was seen many times. Antigen specificity is unknown. CDR3 length: 15 amino acids. The germline V gene encodes CDR1 SGHRS and CDR2 YFSETQ. V was pared by 4 bases and J by 8 bases, with 10 bases of the junction left unmatched. This rearrangement joins TRBV5-1 to TRBJ1-4; 8 nucleotides align to TRBD1. Material for sequencing was blood. The TCR sequence derives from a man between 18 and 29 years old with Graves' hyperthyroidism. Here the CDR3 reads CASSVAGTGWEKLFF. CDR3 DNA sequence: TGCGCCAGCAGCGTCGCCGGGACAGGTTGGGAAAAACTGTTTTTT.